Listed below are T cell receptor beta chains from one sample, sequenced in a study of technical replicates of blood from four donors. Measured with immunoSEQ multiplex PCR; TCRdb has only the in-frame clones, and not every one. The sample carries 78,000 or so clones, 91% recorded once. The sequenced sample was T cells isolated from PBMCs. Every receptor here comes from a human donor in good health. Some clones in this sample may be carry-over from other donors' samples. CDR3s include the opening cysteine and the closing phenylalanine or tryptophan. D genes are given only for firm matches. A row's size may be missing; if present it is once, few, many or a size class.

j_call	d_call	clone_size	cdr3_length	v_call	cdr3_nt	cdr3_aa
TRBJ2-1	TRBD2	few	14	TRBV15	TGTGCCACCAGCAGACTAGCGGAGTACAATGAGCAGTTCTTC	CATSRLAEYNEQFF
TRBJ1-4	-	-	14	TRBV5-1	TGCGCCAGCAGCGGGCCGATAGCTAATGAAAAACTGTTTTTT	CASSGPIANEKLFF
TRBJ2-2	TRBD2	-	17	TRBV4-1	TGCGCCAGCAGCCGACTCCTTCGGGACTACCCCACCGGGGAGCTGTTTTTT	CASSRLLRDYPTGELFF
TRBJ2-3	TRBD2	-	13	TRBV19	TGTGCCAGTAGTAGACTAGCATCTGATACGCAGTATTTT	CASSRLASDTQYF
TRBJ2-7	-	-	17	TRBV21-1	TGTGCCAGCAGCAAAGAATGGGTGGGCAGGGGACCCAACGAGCAGTACTTC	CASSKEWVGRGPNEQYF
TRBJ2-2	-	once	15	TRBV29-1	TGCAGCGTCCTAACGGAGGGCTACAACACCGGGGAGCTGTTTTTT	CSVLTEGYNTGELFF
TRBJ2-7	-	-	14	TRBV6-5	TGTGCCAGCAATTTACCGGACACGATCTACGAGCAGTACTTC	CASNLPDTIYEQYF
TRBJ2-7	-	-	16	TRBV25-1	TGTGCCAGCAGTGAATGGGGGGCGGGAGAGAACGACGAGCAGTACTTC	CASSEWGAGENDEQYF
TRBJ2-3	TRBD2	-	14	TRBV7-2	TGTGCCAGCAGCCCTAGCGGGGGGCCAGATACGCAGTATTTT	CASSPSGGPDTQYF
TRBJ2-4	TRBD2	-	12	TRBV5-4	TGTGCCAGCAGCCCCGGGGGGAACATTCAGTACTTC	CASSPGGNIQYF
TRBJ2-1	-	-	14	TRBV7-9	TGTGCCAGCAGCTTGGGAGCGGGTCTCTATGAGCAGTTCTTC	CASSLGAGLYEQFF
TRBJ1-2	-	once	14	TRBV27	TGTGCCAGCAGTTTATTTGGAGTGGACTATGGCTACACCTTC	CASSLFGVDYGYTF
TRBJ2-6	-	-	17	TRBV4-1	TGCGCCAGCACCTCCGGGGGTTCCAAATCTGGGGCCAACGTCCTGACTTTC	CASTSGGSKSGANVLTF
TRBJ2-7	TRBD1	-	14	TRBV9	TGTGCCAGCAGCGTTTCCGGGACAGCCTACGAGCAGTACTTC	CASSVSGTAYEQYF
TRBJ1-5	TRBD1	-	14	TRBV19	TGTGCCAGTAGGGGACAGGGTGGCAATCAGCCCCAGCATTTT	CASRGQGGNQPQHF
TRBJ1-2	TRBD1	-	13	TRBV6-5	TGTGCCAGCCGAGGACAGGAGGGATATGGCTACACCTTC	CASRGQEGYGYTF
TRBJ2-3	-	-	14	TRBV27	TGTGCCAGCAGTTCGGAGTTACCCACAGATACGCAGTATTTT	CASSSELPTDTQYF
TRBJ2-7	TRBD2	-	15	TRBV6-1	TGTGCCAGCAGTGAACTGAGCGGGAGGCTCTACGAGCAGTACTTC	CASSELSGRLYEQYF
TRBJ1-3	-	-	17	TRBV7-9	TGTGCCAGCAGCCAGGGCCGCCTCCTGATCTCTGGAAACACCATATATTTT	CASSQGRLLISGNTIYF
TRBJ1-5	-	-	14	TRBV5-1	TGCGCCAGCAGCTTGGATGGCACGAATCAGCCCCAGCATTTT	CASSLDGTNQPQHF
TRBJ1-5	-	once	13	TRBV19	TGTGCCAGTAGTATTCGTCGCAATCAGCCCCAGCATTTT	CASSIRRNQPQHF
TRBJ2-5	-	-	13	TRBV27	TGTGCCAGCAGTTCCCTAGCTGGAGAGACCCAGTACTTC	CASSSLAGETQYF
TRBJ2-5	-	-	13	TRBV10-1	TGCGCCAGCAGTGAGGTGGCTTCGGAGACCCAGTACTTC	CASSEVASETQYF
TRBJ1-1	-	-	14	TRBV7-8	TGTGCCAGCAGCTTGGGGGCCGATGACACTGAAGCTTTCTTT	CASSLGADDTEAFF